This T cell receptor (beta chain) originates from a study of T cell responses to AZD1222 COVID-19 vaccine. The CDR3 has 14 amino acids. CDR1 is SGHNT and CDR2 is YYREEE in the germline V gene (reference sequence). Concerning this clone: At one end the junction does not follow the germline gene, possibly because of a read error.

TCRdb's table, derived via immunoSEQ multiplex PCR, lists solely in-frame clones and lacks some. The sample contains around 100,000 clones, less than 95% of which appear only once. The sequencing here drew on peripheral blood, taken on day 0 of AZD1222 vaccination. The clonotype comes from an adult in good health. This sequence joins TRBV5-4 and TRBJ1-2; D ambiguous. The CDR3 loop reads CASNLEQFASGYTF. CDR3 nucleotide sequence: TGTGCCAGCAACTTGGAACAGTTTGCGAGTGGCTACACCTTC.